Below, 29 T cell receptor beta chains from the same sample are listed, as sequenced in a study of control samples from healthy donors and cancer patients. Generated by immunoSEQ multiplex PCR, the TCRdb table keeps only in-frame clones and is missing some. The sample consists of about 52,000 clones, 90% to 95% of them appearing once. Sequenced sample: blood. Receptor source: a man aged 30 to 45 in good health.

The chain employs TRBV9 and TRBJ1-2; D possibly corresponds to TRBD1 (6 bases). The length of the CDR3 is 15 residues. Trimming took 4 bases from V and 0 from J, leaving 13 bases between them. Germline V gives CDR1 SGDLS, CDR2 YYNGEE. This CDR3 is CASSPPGAANYGYTF. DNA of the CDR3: TGTGCCAGCAGCCCCCCGGGGGCGGCTAACTATGGCTACACCTTC.

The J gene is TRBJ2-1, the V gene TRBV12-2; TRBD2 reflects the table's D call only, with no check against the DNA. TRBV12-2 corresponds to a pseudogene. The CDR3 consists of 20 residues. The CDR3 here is CASRSWGTSGRPSSYNEQFF. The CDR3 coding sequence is TGTGCAAGTCGCTCCTGGGGCACTAGCGGGAGGCCTAGCTCCTACAATGAGCAGTTCTTC.

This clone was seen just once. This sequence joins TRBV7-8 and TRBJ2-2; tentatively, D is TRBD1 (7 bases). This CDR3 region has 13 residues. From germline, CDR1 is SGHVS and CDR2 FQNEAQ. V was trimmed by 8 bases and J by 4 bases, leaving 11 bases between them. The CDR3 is CASPRGATGELFF. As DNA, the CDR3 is TGTGCCAGCCCCAGGGGGGCCACCGGGGAGCTGTTTTTT. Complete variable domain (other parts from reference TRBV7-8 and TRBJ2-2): GAGVSQSPRYKVAKRGQDVALRCDPISGHVSLFWYQQALGQGPEFLTYFQNEAQLDKSGLPSDRFFAERPEGSVSTLKIQRTQQEDSAVYLCASPRGATGELFFGEGSRLTVL.

CDR3 protein: CASSRRGGAGSDTQYF. The CDR3 DNA is TGTGCCAGCAGCCGCCGGGGTGGGGCTGGATCAGATACGCAGTATTTT. The rearrangement uses TRBV7-6 and TRBJ2-3; D may match TRBD1 or TRBD2 (5 bases each). This CDR3 has 16 residues. Germline values: CDR1 SGHVS, CDR2 FNYEAQ. V was pared by 5 bases and J by 4 bases, with 19 bases between.

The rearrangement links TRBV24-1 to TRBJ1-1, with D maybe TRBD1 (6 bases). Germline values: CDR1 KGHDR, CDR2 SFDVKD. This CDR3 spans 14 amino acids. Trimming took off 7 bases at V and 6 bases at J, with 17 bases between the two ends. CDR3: CATSTTGNGAEAFF. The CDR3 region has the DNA TGTGCCACCAGCACCACAGGGAACGGGGCTGAAGCTTTCTTT.

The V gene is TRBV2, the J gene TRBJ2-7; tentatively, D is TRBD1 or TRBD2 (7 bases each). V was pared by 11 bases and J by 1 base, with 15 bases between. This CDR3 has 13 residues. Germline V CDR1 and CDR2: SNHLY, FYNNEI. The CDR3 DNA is TGTGCCGGCGACAGGGAGGGTTCCTACGAGCAGTACTTC. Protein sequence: CAGDREGSYEQYF.

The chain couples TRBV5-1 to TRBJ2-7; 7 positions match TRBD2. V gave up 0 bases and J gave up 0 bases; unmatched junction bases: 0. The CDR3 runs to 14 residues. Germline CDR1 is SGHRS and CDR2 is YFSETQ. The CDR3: CASSLGGSSYEQYF. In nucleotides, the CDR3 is TGCGCCAGCAGCTTGGGCGGGAGCTCCTACGAGCAGTACTTC.

CDR3 in DNA: TGCGCCAGCAGCTTGGGGGCGGGGTACGAGCAGTACTTC. Protein product: CASSLGAGYEQYF. This chain links TRBV5-1 with TRBJ2-7, with D perhaps TRBD2 (6 bases). V lost 0 bases and J 4 bases, leaving 8 bases between the germline ends. Germline CDR1 reads SGHRS; CDR2 reads YFSETQ. This CDR3 comprises 13 residues.

DNA for the CDR3: TGTGCCAGTAGTAACCCCCCGGACAGTCAGTACTTC. This encodes CASSNPPDSQYF. V usage is TRBV19 and J usage is TRBJ2-7; TRBD1 is a possible D gene (6 bases). This CDR3 contains 12 residues. Germline-derived CDR1 and CDR2 are LNHDA and SQIVND (reference sequence). The ends were cut back, 4 bases at V and 10 bases at J, with 14 bases in the middle. The full variable domain, in which reference TRBV19 and TRBJ2-7 provide the parts outside the CDR3, is DGGITQSPKYLFRKEGQNVTLSCEQNLNHDAMYWYRQDPGQGLRLIYYSQIVNDFQKGDIAEGYSVSREKKESFPLTVTSAQKNPTAFYLCASSNPPDSQYFGPGTRLTVT.

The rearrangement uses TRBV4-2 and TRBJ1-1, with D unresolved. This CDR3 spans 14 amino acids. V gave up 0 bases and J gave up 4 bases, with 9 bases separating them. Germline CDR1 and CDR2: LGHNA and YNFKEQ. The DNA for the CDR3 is TGTGCCAGCAGCCAAGATTCCGGGCCCACTGAAGCTTTCTTT. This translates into CASSQDSGPTEAFF.

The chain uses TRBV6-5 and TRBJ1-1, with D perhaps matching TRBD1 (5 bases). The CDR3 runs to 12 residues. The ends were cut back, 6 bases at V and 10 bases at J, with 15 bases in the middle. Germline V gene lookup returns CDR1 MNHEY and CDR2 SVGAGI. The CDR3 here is CASSQTTGLAFF. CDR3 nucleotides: TGTGCCAGCAGCCAGACAACAGGATTAGCTTTCTTT.

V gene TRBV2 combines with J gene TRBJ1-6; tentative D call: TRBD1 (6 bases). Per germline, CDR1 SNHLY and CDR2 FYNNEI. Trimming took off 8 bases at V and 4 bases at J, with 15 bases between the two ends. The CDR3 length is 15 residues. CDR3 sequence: CASEGGGKYNSPLHF. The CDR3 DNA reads TGTGCCAGCGAGGGGGGTGGCAAATATAATTCACCCCTCCACTTT.

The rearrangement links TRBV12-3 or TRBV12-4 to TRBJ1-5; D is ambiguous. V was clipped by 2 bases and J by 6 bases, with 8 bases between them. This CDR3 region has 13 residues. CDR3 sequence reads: CASSLKLGQPQHF. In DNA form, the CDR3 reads TGTGCCAGCAGTTTAAAACTGGGTCAGCCCCAGCATTTT.

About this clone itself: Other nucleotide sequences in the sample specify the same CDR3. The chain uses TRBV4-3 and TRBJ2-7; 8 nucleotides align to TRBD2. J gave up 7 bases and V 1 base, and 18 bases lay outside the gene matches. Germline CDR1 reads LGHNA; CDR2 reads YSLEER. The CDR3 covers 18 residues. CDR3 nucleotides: TGCGCCAGCAGCCAAGTGGAGGGTGGACGCGGGGGGCTAGGGGAGCAGTACTTC. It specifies CASSQVEGGRGGLGEQYF.

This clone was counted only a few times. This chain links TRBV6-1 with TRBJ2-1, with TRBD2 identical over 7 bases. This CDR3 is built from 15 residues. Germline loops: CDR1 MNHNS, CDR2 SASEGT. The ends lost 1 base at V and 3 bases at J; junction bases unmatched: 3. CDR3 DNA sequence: TGTGCCAGCAGTGAAGGGGGGACTATCTACAATGAGCAGTTCTTC. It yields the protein CASSEGGTIYNEQFF.

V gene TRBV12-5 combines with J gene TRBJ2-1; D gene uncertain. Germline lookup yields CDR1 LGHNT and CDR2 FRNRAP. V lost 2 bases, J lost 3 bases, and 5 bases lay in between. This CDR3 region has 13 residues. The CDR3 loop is CASGLSNYNEQFF. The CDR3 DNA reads TGTGCTAGTGGTTTGTCCAACTACAATGAGCAGTTCTTC.

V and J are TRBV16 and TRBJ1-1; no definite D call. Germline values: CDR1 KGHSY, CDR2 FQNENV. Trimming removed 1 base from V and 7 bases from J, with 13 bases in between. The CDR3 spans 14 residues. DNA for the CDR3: TGTGCCAGCAGCCAATATATCCTAATGGATGAAGCTTTCTTT. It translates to CASSQYILMDEAFF.

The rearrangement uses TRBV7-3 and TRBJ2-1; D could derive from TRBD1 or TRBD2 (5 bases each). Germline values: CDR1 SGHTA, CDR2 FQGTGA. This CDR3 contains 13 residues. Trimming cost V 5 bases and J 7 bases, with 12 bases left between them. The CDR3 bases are TGTGCCAGCAGCCCGGGGTGGGGGAATGAGCAGTTCTTC. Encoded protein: CASSPGWGNEQFF.

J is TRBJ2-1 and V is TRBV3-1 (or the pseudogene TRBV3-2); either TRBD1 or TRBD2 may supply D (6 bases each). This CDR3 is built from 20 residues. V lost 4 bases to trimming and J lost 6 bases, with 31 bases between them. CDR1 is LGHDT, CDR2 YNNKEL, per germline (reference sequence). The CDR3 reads CASSLRGGIVGTRKPNEQFF. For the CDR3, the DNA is TGTGCCAGCAGCCTAAGAGGGGGGATAGTTGGGACTCGCAAGCCCAATGAGCAGTTCTTC.

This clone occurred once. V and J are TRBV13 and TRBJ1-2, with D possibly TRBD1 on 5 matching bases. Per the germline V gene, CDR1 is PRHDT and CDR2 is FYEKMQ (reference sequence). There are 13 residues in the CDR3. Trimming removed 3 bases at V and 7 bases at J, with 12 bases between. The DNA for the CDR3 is TGTGCCAGCAGCTTTCGGGGCCCGGGTGGCTACACCTTC. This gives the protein CASSFRGPGGYTF.

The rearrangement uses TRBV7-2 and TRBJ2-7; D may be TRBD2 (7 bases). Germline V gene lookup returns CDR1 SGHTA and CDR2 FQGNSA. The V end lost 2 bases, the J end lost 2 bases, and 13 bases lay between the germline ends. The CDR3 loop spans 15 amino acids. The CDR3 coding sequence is TGTGCCAGCAGCTTAAAGGCGGGGGCCACCTACGAGCAGTACTTC. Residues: CASSLKAGATYEQYF.

For the CDR3, the DNA is TGTGCCAGCAGCGCGAGCGGGAGCGCTGGGGCCAACGTCCTGACTTTC. This codes for CASSASGSAGANVLTF. This chain joins TRBV9 and TRBJ2-6; 8 nucleotides agree with TRBD2. Trimming removed 3 bases from V and 2 bases from J; junction bases left unmatched: 4. Germline CDR1 is SGDLS and CDR2 is YYNGEE. The CDR3 length is 16 residues.

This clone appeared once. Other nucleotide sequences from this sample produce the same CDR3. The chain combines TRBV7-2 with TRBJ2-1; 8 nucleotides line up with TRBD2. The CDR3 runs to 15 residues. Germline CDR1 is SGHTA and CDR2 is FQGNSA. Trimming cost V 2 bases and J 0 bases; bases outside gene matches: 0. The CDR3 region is CASSLSGSSYNEQFF. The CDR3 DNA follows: TGTGCCAGCAGCTTAAGCGGGAGCTCCTACAATGAGCAGTTCTTC.

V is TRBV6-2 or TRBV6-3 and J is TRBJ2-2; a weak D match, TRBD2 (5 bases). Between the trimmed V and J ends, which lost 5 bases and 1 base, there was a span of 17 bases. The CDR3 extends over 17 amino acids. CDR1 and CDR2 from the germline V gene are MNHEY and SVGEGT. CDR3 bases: TGTGCCAGCAGTCGTCGTCCTAGCCAACAGAACACCGGGGAGCTGTTTTTT. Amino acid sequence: CASSRRPSQQNTGELFF.

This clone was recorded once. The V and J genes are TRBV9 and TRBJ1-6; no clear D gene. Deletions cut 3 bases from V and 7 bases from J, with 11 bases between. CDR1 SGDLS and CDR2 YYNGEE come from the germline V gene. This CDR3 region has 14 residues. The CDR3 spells CASSEGPENSPLHF. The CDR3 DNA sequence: TGTGCCAGCAGCGAAGGTCCGGAGAATTCACCCCTCCACTTT.

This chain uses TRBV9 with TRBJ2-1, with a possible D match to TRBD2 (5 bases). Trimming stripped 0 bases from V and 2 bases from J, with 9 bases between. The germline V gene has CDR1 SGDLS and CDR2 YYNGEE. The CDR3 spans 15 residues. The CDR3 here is CASSVDSGTYNEQFF. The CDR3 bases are TGTGCCAGCAGCGTAGACAGCGGCACCTACAATGAGCAGTTCTTC.

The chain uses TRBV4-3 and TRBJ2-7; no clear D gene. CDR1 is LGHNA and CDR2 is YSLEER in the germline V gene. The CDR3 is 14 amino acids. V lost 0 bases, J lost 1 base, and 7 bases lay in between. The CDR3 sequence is CASSQDSGSYEQYF. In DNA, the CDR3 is TGCGCCAGCAGCCAAGATTCCGGTTCCTACGAGCAGTACTTC.

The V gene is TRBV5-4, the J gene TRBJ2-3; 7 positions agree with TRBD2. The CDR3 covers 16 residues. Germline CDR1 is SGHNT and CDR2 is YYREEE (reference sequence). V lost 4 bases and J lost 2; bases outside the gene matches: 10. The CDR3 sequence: CASSLKPGLNTDTQYF. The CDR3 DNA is TGTGCCAGCAGCCTGAAGCCGGGACTAAACACAGATACGCAGTATTTT.

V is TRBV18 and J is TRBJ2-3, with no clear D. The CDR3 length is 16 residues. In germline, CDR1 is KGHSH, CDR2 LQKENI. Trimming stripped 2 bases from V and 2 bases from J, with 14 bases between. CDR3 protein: CASSPRRPQSTDTQYF. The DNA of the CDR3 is TGTGCCAGCTCACCAAGGCGGCCCCAATCCACAGATACGCAGTATTTT.